A single T cell receptor beta chain is shown here with its context. Antigen specificity is unknown. The data originate from a study of regulatory dendritic cells for organ transplantation. Study observations and caveats: Memory CD8+ clonal expansion seemed more limited with regulatory than mature dendritic cells. Among resting subsets, memory CD8+ cells contained the most alloreactive clonotypes. Naive CD4+ and CD8+ repertoires were highly diverse; memory CD8+ was most oligoclonal.

The data were produced by immunoSEQ multiplex PCR, yet TCRdb's version contains in-frame clones alone and is incomplete. This sample carries 30,000 or so clones, about four fifths of them seen once, and the ten largest clones take over 0.35%. V lost 0 bases to trimming and J lost 5 bases, with 12 bases between them. The germline V gene has CDR1 SGHTS and CDR2 YDEGEE. This CDR3 contains 15 residues. Memory T cells were CD45RO+, naive were CD45RA+, sorted by FACS. The sequence was collected from a human donor in good health. Material for sequencing was naive CD8+ T cells from blood. The subset denotes: CD45RA+ naive T cells. The rearrangement uses TRBV5-8 and TRBJ2-4, with D maybe TRBD2 (7 bases). This chain's CDR3 is CASSLEGGFQNIQYF. CDR3 in DNA: TGTGCCAGCAGCTTGGAGGGGGGGTTTCAAAACATTCAGTACTTC.